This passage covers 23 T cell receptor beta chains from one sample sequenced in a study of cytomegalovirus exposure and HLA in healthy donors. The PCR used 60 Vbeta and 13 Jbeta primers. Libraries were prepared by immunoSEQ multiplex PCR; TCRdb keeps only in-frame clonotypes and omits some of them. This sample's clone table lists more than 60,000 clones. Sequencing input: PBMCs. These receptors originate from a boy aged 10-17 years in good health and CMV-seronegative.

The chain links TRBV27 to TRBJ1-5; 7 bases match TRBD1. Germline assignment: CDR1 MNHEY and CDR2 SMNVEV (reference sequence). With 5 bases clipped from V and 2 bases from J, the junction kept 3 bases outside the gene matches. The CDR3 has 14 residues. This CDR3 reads CASSPGQGNQPQHF. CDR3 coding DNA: TGTGCCAGCAGTCCCGGACAGGGCAATCAGCCCCAGCATTTT.

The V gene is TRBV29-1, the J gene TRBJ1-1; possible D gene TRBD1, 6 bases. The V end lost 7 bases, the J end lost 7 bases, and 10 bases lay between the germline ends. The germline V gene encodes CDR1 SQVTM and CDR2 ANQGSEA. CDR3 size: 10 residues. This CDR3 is CSAMDSEAFF. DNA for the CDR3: TGCAGCGCGATGGACAGTGAAGCTTTCTTT.

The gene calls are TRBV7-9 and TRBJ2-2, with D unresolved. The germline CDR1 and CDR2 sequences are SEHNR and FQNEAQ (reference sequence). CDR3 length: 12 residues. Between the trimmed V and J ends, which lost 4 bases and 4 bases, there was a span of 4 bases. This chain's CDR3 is CASSSVTGELFF. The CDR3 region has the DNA TGTGCCAGCAGCTCGGTCACCGGGGAGCTGTTTTTT.

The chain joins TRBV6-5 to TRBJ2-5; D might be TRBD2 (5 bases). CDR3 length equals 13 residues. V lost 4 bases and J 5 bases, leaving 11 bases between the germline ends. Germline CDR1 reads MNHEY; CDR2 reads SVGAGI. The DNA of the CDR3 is TGTGCCAGCAGTTCACGGGGAATCGAGACCCAGTACTTC. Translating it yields CASSSRGIETQYF.

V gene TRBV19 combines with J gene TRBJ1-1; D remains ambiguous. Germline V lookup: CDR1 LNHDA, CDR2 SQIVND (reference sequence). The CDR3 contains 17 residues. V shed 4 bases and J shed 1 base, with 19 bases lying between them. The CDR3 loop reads CASSTDHRLEGNTEAFF. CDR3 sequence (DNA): TGTGCCAGTAGTACAGACCACCGGCTTGAGGGGAACACTGAAGCTTTCTTT. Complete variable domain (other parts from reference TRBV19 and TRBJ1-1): DGGITQSPKYLFRKEGQNVTLSCEQNLNHDAMYWYRQDPGQGLRLIYYSQIVNDFQKGDIAEGYSVSREKKESFPLTVTSAQKNPTAFYLCASSTDHRLEGNTEAFFGQGTRLTVV.

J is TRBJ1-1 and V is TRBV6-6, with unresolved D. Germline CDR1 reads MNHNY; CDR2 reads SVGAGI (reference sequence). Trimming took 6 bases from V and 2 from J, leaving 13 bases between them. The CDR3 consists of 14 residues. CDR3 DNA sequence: TGTGCCAGCAGCCAACTGTCTAGCAACACTGAAGCTTTCTTT. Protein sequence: CASSQLSSNTEAFF.

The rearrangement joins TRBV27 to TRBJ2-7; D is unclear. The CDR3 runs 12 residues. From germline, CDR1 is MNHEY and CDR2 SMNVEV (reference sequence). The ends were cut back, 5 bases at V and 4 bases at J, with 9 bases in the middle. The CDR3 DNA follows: TGTGCCAGCAGTCCATCTATATACGAGCAGTACTTC. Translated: CASSPSIYEQYF.

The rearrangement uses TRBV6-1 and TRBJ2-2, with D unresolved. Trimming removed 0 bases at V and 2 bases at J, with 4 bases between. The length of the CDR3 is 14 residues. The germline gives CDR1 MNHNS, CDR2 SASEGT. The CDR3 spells CASSEALNTGELFF. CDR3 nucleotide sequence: TGTGCCAGCAGTGAAGCTCTAAACACCGGGGAGCTGTTTTTT.

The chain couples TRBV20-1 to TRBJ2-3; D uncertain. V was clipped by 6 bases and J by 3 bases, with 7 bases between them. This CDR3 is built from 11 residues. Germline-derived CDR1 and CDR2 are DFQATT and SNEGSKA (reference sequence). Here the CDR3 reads CSAARTDTQYF. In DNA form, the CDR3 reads TGCAGTGCCGCCCGGACAGATACGCAGTATTTT.

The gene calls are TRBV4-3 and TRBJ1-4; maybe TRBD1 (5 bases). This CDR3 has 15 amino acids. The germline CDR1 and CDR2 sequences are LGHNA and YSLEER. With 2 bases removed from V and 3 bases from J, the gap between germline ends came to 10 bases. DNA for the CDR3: TGCGCCAGCAGCCAAATGGACACCTCTAATGAAAAACTGTTTTTT. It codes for CASSQMDTSNEKLFF.

This chain's CDR3 is CASSLEGNRGYEQYF. The CDR3 DNA reads as TGTGCCAGCAGCTTGGAAGGAAATAGGGGCTACGAGCAGTACTTC. The chain carries TRBV5-5 and TRBJ2-7, with D maybe TRBD1 (5 bases). Germline CDR1 and CDR2: SGHKS and YYEKEE (reference sequence). CDR3 length: 15 residues. The V gene lost 0 bases and the J gene lost 3 bases, with 13 bases spanning the gap.

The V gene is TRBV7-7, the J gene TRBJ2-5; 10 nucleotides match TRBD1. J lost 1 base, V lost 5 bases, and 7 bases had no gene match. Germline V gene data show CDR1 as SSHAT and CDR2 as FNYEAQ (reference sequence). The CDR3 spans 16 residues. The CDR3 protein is CASSRMGTGAQETQYF. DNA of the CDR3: TGTGCCAGCAGCCGTATGGGGACAGGGGCCCAAGAGACCCAGTACTTC.

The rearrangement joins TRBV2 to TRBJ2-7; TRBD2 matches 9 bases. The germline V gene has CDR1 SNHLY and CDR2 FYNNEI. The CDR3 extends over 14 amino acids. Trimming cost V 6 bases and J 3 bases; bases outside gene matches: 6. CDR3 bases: TGTGCCAGCAGCCCAGCGGGAGGTCGCTACGAGCAGTACTTC. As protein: CASSPAGGRYEQYF.

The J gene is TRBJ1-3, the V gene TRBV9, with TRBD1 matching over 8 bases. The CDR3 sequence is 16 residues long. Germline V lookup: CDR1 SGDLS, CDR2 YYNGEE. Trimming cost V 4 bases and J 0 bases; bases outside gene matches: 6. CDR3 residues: CASSPGQGYSGNTIYF. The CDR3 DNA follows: TGTGCCAGCAGCCCCGGACAGGGCTACTCTGGAAACACCATATATTTT. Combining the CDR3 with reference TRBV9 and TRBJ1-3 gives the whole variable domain DSGVTQTPKHLITATGQRVTLRCSPRSGDLSVYWYQQSLDQGLQFLIQYYNGEERAKGNILERFSAQQFPDLHSELNLSSLELGDSALYFCASSPGQGYSGNTIYFGEGSWLTVV.

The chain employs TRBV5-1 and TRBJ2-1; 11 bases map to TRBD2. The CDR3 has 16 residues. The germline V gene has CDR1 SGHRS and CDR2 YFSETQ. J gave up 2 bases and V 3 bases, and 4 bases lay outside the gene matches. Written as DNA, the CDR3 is TGCGCCAGCAGCTCTGTAGCGGGAGGGGCCTACAATGAGCAGTTCTTC. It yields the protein CASSSVAGGAYNEQFF.

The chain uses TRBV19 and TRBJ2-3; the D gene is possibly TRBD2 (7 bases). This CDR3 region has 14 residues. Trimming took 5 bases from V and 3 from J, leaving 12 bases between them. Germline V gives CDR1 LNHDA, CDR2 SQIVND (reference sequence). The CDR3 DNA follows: TGTGCCAGTAGTCTGGGGGGGGCAACAGATACGCAGTATTTT. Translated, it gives CASSLGGATDTQYF.

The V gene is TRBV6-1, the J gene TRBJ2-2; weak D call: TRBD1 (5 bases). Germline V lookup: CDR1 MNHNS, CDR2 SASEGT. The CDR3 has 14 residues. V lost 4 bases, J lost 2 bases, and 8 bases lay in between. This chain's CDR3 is CASSGGRNTGELFF. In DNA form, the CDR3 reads TGTGCCAGCAGTGGGGGCAGAAACACCGGGGAGCTGTTTTTT.

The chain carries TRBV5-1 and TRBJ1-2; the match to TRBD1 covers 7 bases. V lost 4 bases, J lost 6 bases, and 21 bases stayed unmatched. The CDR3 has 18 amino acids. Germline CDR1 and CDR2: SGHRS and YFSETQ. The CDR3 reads CASSPDRPYDREGDGYTF. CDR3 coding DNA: TGCGCCAGCAGCCCGGACCGACCTTATGACAGGGAAGGCGATGGCTACACCTTC.

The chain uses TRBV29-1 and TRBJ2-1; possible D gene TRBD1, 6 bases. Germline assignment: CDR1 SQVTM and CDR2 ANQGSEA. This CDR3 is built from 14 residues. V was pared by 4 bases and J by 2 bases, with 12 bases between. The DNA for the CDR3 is TGCAGCGTTGTACAGGGAATGGCCTACAATGAGCAGTTCTTC. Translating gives CSVVQGMAYNEQFF.

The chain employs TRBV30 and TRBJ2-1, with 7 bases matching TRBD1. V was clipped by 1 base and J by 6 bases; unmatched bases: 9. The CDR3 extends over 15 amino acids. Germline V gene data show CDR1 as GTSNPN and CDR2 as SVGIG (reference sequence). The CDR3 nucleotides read TGTGCCTGGAGTGACATGACAGGGTTATCCAATGAGCAGTTCTTC. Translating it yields CAWSDMTGLSNEQFF.

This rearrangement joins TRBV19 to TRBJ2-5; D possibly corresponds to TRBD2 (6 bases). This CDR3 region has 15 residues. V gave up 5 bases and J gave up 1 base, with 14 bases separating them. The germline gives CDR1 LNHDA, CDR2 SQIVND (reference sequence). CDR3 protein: CASSPGLALQETQYF. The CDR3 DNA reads TGTGCCAGTAGTCCGGGACTGGCCCTCCAAGAGACCCAGTACTTC.

CDR3 nucleotides: TGTGCCAGTAGTATGTTCCAGGCTCTCAGCTCCTACAATGAGCAGTTCTTC. Its translation is CASSMFQALSSYNEQFF. The gene calls are TRBV19 and TRBJ2-1; D unresolved. Trimming pared 3 bases from V and 0 bases from J, leaving 15 bases between. CDR3 length equals 17 residues. The germline V gene has CDR1 LNHDA and CDR2 SQIVND (reference sequence).

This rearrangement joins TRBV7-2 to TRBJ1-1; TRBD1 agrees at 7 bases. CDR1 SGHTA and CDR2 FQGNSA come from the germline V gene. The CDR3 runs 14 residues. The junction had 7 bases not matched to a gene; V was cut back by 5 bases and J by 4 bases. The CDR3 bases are TGTGCCAGCAGCCTCGACAGGGCCATCACTGAAGCTTTCTTT. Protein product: CASSLDRAITEAFF.